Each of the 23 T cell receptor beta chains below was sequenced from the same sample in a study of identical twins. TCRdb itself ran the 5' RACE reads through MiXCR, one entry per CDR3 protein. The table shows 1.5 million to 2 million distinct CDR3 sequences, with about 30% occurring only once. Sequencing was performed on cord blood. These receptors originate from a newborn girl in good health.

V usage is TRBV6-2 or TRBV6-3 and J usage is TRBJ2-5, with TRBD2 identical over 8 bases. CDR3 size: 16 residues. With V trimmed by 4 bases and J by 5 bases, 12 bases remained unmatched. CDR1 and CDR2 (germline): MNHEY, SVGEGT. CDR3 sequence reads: CASSSHTSGRWETQYF. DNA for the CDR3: TGTGCCAGCAGTTCCCATACAAGCGGGAGATGGGAGACCCAGTACTTC.

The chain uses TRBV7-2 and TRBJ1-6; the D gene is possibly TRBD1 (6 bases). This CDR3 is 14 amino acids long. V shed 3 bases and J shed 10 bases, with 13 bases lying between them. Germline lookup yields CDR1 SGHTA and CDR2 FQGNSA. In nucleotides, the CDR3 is TGTGCCAGCAGCTTGTACAGGGAGGAATCACCCCTCCACTTT. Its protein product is CASSLYREESPLHF.

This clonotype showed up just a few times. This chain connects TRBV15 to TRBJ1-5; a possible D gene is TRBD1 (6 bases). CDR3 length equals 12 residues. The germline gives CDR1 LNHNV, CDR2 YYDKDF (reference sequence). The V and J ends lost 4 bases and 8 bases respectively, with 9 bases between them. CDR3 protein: CATSTTGKPQHF. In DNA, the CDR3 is TGTGCCACCAGCACCACAGGGAAGCCCCAGCATTTT. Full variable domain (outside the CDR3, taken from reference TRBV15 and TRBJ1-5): DAMVIQNPRYQVTQFGKPVTLSCSQTLNHNVMYWYQQKSSQAPKLLFHYYDKDFNNEADTPDNFQSRRPNTSFCFLDIRSPGLGDTAMYLCATSTTGKPQHFGDGTRLSIL.

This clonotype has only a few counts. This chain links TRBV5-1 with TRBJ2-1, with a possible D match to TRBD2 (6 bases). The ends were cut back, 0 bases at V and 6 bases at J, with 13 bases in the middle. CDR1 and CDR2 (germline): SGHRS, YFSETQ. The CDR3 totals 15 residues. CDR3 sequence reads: CASSLAAGQVNEQFF. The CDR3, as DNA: TGCGCCAGCAGCTTGGCAGCGGGCCAGGTCAATGAGCAGTTCTTC.

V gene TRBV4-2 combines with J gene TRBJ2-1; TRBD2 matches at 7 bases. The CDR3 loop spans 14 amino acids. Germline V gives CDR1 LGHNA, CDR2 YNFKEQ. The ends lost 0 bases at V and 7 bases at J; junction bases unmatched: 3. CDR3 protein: CASSQEAGTNEQFF. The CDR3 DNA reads TGTGCCAGCAGCCAAGAAGCGGGGACGAATGAGCAGTTCTTC.

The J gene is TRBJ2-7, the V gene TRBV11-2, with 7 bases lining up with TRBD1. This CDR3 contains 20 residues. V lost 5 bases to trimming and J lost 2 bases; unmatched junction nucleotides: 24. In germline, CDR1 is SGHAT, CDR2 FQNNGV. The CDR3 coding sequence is TGTGCCAGCAGCCCAGAGGTGGGTCTCCGGGACAGACCTTTTACCTACGAGCAGTACTTC. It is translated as CASSPEVGLRDRPFTYEQYF.

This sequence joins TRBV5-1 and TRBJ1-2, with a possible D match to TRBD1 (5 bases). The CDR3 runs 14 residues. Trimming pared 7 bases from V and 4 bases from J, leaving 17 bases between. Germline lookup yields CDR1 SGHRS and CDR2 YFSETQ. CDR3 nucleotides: TGCGCCAGCTCACCTGGGGGGACTCTCTATGGCTACACCTTC. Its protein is CASSPGGTLYGYTF.

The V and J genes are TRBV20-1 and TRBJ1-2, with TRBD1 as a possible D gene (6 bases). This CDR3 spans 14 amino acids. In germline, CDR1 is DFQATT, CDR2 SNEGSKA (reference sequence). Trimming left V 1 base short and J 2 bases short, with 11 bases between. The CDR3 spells CSARAIGGNYGYTF. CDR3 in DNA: TGCAGTGCTAGAGCGATTGGGGGCAACTATGGCTACACCTTC.

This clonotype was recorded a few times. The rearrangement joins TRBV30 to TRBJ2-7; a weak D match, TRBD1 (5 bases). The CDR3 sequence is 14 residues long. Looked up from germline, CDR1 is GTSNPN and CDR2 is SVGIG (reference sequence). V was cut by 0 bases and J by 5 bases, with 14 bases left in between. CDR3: CAWSVSRVKNEQYF. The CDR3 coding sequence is TGTGCCTGGAGTGTATCCAGGGTGAAAAACGAGCAGTACTTC.

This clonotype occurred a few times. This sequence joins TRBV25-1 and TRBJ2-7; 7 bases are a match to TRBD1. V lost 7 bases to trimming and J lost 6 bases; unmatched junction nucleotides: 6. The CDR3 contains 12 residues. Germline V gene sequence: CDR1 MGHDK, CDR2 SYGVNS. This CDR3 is CASTIPGGEQYF. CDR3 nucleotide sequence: TGTGCCAGCACTATCCCAGGGGGCGAGCAGTACTTC.

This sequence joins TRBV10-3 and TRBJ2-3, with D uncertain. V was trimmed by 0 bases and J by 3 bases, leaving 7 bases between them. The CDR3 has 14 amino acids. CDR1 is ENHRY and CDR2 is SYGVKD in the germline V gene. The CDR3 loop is CAISESGFTDTQYF. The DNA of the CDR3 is TGTGCCATCAGTGAGTCGGGGTTTACAGATACGCAGTATTTT.

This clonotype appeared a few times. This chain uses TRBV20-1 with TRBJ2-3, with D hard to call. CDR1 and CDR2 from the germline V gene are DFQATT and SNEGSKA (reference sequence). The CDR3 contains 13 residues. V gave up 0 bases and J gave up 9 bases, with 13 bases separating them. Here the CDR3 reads CSARDVGPRTQYF. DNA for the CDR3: TGCAGTGCTAGAGATGTTGGCCCCAGGACGCAGTATTTT.

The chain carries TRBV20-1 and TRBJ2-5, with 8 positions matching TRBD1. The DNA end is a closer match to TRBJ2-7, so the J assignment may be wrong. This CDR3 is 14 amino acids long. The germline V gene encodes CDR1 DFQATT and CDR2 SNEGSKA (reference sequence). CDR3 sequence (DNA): TGCAGTGCTAGTCAGGGGGCGCGAGGTTACGAGCAGTACTTC. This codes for CSASQGARGYEQYF.

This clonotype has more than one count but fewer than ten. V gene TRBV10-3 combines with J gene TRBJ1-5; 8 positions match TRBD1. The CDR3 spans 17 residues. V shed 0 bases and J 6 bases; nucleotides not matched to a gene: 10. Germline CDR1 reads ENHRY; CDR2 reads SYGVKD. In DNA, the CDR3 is TGTGCCATCAGTGAGTCGATAGGGGACAGGATGCTTCAGCCCCAGCATTTT. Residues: CAISESIGDRMLQPQHF.

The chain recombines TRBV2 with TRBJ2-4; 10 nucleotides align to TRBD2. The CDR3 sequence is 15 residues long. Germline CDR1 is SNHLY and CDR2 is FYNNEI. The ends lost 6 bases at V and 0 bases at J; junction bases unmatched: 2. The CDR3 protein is CASRLAGLAKNIQYF. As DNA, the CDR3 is TGTGCCAGCAGACTAGCGGGACTAGCCAAAAACATTCAGTACTTC. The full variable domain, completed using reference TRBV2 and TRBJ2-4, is EPEVTQTPSHQVTQMGQEVILRCVPISNHLYFYWYRQILGQKVEFLVSFYNNEISEKSEIFDDQFSVERPDGSNFTLKIRSTKLEDSAMYFCASRLAGLAKNIQYFGAGTRLSVL.

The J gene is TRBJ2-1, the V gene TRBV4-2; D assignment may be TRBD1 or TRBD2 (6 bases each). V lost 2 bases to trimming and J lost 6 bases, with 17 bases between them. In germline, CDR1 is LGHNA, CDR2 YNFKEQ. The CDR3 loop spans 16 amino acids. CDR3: CASSQQGLAGSNEQFF. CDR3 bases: TGTGCCAGCAGCCAACAGGGGCTGGCGGGAAGCAATGAGCAGTTCTTC.

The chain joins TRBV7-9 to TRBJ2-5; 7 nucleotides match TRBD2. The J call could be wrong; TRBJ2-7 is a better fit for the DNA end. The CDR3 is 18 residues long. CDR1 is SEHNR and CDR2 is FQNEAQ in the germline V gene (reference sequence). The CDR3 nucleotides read TGTGCCAGCAGACCTGGGTACGGAGGGCGGGAGAAAGCCGTCGAGCAGTACTTC. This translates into CASRPGYGGREKAVEQYF.

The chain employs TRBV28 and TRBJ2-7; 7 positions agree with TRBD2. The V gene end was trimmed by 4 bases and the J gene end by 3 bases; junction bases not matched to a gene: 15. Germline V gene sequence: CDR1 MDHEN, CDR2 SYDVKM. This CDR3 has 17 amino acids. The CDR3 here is CASSSNYLRREIYEQYF. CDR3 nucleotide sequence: TGTGCCAGCAGTTCGAATTATCTTAGGCGGGAGATCTACGAGCAGTACTTC.

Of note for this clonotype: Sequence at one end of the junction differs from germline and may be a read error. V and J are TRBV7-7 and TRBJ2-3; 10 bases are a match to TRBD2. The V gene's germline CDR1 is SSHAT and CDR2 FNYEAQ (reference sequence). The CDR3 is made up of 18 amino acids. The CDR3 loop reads CASSPSSGGLTSTDTQYF. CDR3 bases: TGTGCTAGCAGCCCCTCTAGCGGGGGTCTTACTAGCACAGATACGCAGTATTTT. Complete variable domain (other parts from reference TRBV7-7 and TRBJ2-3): GAGVSQSPRYKVTKRGQDVTLRCDPISSHATLYWYQQALGQGPEFLTYFNYEAQPDKSGLPSDRFSAERPEGSISTLTIQRTEQRDSAMYRCASSPSSGGLTSTDTQYFGPGTRLTVL.

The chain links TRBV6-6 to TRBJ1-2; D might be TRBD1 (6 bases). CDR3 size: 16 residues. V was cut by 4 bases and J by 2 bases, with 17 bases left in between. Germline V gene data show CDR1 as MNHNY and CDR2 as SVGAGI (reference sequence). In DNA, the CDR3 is TGTGCCAGCAGTTCCCCAGACGGGGGGCAGAACTATGGCTACACCTTC. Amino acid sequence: CASSSPDGGQNYGYTF.

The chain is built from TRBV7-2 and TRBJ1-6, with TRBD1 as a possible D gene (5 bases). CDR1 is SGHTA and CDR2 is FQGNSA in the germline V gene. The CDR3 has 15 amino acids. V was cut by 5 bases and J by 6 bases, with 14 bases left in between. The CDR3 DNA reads TGTGCCAGCAGCGGGCAACAGGCACTTAATTCACCCCTCCACTTT. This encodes CASSGQQALNSPLHF.

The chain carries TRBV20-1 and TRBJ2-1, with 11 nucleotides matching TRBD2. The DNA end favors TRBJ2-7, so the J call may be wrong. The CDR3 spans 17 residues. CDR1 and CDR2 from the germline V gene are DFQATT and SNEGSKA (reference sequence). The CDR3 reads CSARPETGTSGYNEQYF. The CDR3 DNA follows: TGCAGTGCCAGACCCGAAACCGGGACTAGCGGCTACAATGAGCAGTACTTC.

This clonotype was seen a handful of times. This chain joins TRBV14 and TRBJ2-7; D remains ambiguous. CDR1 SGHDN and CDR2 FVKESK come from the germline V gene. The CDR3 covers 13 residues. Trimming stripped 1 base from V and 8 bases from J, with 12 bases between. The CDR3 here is CASSQALPAQQYF. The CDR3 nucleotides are TGTGCCAGCAGCCAAGCTCTGCCCGCCCAGCAGTACTTC. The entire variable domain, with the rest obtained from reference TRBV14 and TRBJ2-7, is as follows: EAGVTQFPSHSVIEKGQTVTLRCDPISGHDNLYWYRRVMGKEIKFLLHFVKESKQDESGMPNNRFLAERTGGTYSTLKVQPAELEDSGVYFCASSQALPAQQYFGPGTRLTVT.